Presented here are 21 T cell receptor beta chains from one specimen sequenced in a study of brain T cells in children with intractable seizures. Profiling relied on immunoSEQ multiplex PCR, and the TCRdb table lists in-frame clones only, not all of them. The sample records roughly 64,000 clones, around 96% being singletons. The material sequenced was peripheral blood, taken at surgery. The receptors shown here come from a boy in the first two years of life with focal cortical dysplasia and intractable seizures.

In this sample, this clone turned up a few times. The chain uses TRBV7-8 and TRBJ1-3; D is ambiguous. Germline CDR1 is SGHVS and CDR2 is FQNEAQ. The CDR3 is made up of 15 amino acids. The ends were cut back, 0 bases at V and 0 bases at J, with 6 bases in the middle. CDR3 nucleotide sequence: TGTGCCAGCAGCTTAGCAGGGTACTCTGGAAACACCATATATTTT. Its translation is CASSLAGYSGNTIYF.

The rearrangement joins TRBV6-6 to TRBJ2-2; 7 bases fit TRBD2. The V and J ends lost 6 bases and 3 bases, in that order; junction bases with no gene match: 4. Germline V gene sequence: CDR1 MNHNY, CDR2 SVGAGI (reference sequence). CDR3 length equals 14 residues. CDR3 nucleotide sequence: TGTGCCAGCAGGACTAGCAGTCACACCGGGGAGCTGTTTTTT. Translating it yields CASRTSSHTGELFF.

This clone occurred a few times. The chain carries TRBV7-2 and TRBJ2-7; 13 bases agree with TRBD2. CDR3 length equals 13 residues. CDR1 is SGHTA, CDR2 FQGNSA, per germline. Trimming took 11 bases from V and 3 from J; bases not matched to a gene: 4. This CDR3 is CALGLAGHYEQYF. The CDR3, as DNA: TGTGCCCTGGGACTAGCGGGACACTACGAGCAGTACTTC.

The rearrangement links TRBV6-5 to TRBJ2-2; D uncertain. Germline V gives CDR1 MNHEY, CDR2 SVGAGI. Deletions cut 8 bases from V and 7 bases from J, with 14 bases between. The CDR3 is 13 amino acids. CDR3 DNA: TGTGCCAGCGCAGTAGGTTCTGTCGGGGAGCTGTTTTTT. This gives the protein CASAVGSVGELFF.

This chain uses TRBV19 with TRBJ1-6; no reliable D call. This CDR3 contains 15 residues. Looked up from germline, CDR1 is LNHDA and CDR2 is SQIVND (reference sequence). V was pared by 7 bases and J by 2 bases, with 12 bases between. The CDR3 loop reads CASTHRGTYNSPLHF. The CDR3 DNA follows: TGTGCCAGTACACATCGGGGAACCTATAATTCACCCCTCCACTTT. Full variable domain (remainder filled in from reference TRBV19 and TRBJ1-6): DGGITQSPKYLFRKEGQNVTLSCEQNLNHDAMYWYRQDPGQGLRLIYYSQIVNDFQKGDIAEGYSVSREKKESFPLTVTSAQKNPTAFYLCASTHRGTYNSPLHFGNGTRLTVT.

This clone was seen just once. CDR3 protein: CASKITLGQGKYSNQPQHF. The CDR3 region has the DNA TGTGCCAGCAAGATAACTTTGGGACAGGGGAAATATAGCAATCAGCCCCAGCATTTT. The chain recombines TRBV27 with TRBJ1-5, with 10 bases fitting TRBD1. Trimming at V came to 7 bases and at J to 0 bases, leaving 15 bases not matched to a gene. Germline V gives CDR1 MNHEY, CDR2 SMNVEV (reference sequence). The CDR3 is 19 amino acids.

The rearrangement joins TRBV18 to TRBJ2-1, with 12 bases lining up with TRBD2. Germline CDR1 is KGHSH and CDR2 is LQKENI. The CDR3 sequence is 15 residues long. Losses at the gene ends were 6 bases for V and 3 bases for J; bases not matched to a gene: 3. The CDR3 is CASSLAGGNYNEQFF. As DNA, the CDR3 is TGTGCCAGCTCGCTAGCGGGAGGGAACTACAATGAGCAGTTCTTC.

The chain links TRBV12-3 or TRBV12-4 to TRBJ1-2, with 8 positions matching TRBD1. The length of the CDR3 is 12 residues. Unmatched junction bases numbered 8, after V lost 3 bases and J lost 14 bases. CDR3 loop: CASSLVTGAETF. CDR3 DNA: TGTGCCAGCAGTTTGGTGACAGGGGCGGAGACCTTC.

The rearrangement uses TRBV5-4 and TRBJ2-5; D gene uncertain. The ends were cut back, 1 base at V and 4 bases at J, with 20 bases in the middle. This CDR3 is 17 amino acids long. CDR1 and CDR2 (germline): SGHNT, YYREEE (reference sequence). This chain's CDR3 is CASSLLLGLGTVETQYF. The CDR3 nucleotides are TGTGCCAGCAGCTTGCTTCTGGGGTTGGGTACGGTAGAGACCCAGTACTTC. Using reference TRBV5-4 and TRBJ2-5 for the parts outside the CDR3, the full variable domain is ETGVTQSPTHLIKTRGQQVTLRCSSQSGHNTVSWYQQALGQGPQFIFQYYREEENGRGNFPPRFSGLQFPNYSSELNVNALELDDSALYLCASSLLLGLGTVETQYFGPGTRLLVL.

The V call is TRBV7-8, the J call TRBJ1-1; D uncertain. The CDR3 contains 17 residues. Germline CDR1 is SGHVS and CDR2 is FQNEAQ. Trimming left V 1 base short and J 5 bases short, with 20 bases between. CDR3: CASSLVVYFGPWTEAFF. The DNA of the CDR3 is TGTGCCAGCAGCTTAGTGGTGTATTTTGGGCCGTGGACTGAAGCTTTCTTT.

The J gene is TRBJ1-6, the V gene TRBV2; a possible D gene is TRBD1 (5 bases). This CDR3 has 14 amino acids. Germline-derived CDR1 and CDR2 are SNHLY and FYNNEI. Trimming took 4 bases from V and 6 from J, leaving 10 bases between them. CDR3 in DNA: TGTGCCAGCAGTGCCCAGGGAGCTAATTCACCCCTCCACTTT. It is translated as CASSAQGANSPLHF.

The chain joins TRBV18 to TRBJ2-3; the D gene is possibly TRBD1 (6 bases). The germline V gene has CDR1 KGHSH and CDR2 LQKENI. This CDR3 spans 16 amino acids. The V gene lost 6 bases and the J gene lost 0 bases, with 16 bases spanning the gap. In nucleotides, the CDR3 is TGTGCCAGCTCGCCCAGACAGGCGCCTAGCACAGATACGCAGTATTTT. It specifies CASSPRQAPSTDTQYF.

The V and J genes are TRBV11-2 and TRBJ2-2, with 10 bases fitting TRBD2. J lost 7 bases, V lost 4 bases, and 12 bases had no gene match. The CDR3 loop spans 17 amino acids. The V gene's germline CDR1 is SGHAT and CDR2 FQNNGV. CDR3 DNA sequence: TGTGCCAGCAGCTCGGGGGTGACTAGCGGGCGGAACGGGGAGCTGTTTTTT. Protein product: CASSSGVTSGRNGELFF.

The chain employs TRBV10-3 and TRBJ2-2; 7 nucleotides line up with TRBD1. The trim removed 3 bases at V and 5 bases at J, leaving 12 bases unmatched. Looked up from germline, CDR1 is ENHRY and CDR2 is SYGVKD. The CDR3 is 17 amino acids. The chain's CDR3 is CAISDDTGTALTGELFF. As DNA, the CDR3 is TGTGCCATCAGTGATGATACCGGGACAGCATTAACCGGGGAGCTGTTTTTT.

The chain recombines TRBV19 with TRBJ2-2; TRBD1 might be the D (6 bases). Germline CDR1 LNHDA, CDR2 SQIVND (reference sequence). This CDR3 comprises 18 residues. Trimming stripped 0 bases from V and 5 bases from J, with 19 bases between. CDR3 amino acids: CASSIDPIPGAYTGELFF. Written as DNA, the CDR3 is TGTGCCAGTAGTATAGACCCCATCCCAGGGGCGTATACCGGGGAGCTGTTTTTT.

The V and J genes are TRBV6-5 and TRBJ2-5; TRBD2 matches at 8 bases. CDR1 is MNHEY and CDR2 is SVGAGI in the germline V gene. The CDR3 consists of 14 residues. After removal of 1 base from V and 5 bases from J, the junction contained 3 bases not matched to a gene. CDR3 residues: CASSYFRTSETQYF. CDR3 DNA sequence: TGTGCCAGCAGTTACTTTAGGACTAGCGAGACCCAGTACTTC.

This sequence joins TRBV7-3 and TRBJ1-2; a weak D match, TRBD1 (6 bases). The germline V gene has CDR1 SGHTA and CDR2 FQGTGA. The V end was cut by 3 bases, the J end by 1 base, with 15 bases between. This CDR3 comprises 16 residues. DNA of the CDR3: TGTGCCAGCAGCTTCGGGACGGACAGAGTTAACTATGGCTACACCTTC. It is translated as CASSFGTDRVNYGYTF. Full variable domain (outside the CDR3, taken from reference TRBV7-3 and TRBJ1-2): GAGVSQTPSNKVTEKGKYVELRCDPISGHTALYWYRQSLGQGPEFLIYFQGTGAADDSGLPNDRFFAVRPEGSVSTLKIQRTERGDSAVYLCASSFGTDRVNYGYTFGSGTRLTVV.

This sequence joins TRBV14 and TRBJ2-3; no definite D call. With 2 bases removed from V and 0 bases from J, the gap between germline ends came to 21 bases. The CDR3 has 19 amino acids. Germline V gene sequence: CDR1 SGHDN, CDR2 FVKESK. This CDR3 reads CASSQSRRFTPLSTDTQYF. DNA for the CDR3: TGTGCCAGCAGCCAAAGTAGGCGCTTTACCCCACTAAGCACAGATACGCAGTATTTT.

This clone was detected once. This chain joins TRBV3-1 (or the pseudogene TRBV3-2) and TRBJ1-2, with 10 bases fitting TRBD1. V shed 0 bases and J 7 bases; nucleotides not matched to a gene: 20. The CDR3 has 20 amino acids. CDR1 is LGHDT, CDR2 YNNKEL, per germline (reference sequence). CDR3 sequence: CASSQDRLGVWDRGYFGYTF. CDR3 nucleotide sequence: TGTGCCAGCAGCCAAGATAGGCTAGGTGTGTGGGACAGGGGATATTTTGGCTACACCTTC.

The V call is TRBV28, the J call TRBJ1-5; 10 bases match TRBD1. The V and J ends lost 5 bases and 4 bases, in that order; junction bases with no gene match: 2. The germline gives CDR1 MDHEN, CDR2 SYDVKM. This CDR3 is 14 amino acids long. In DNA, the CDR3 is TGTGCCAGCAGTCGGACAGGGGGAAATCAGCCCCAGCATTTT. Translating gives CASSRTGGNQPQHF.

The CDR3 region has the DNA TGCGCCAGCAGCTTGCGGCAGGGTGGAAACTATGGCTACACCTTC. It codes for CASSLRQGGNYGYTF. V usage is TRBV5-1 and J usage is TRBJ1-2; D is perhaps TRBD1 (5 bases). The CDR3 extends over 15 amino acids. With 1 base removed from V and 2 bases from J, the gap between germline ends came to 12 bases. Germline lookup yields CDR1 SGHRS and CDR2 YFSETQ.